This T cell receptor beta chain was sequenced in a study of T cells in Graves' hyperthyroidism and ophthalmopathy (dated by TCRdb to about 2019). About the investigation overall: Peripheral blood was sampled at the time of initial diagnosis, prior to any treatment. TCR V-J signatures able to tell the groups apart were searched for in a discovery cohort of 100 patients, of whom more than 40 had Graves' ophthalmopathy and roughly 57 had stable Graves' hyperthyroidism. For training and testing, the 95 to 100 patients in the discovery cohort were randomly divided in a 7:3 ratio. Whether ophthalmopathy could be predicted prospectively was tested in an independent validation cohort made up of fewer than 20 hyperthyroidism patients plus 17 patients who later progressed to ophthalmopathy. After sampling, hyperthyroidism patients received methimazole starting at 30 mg daily, and ophthalmopathy patients received high-dose intravenous methylprednisolone. The study also compared thyroid tissue and blood T-cell repertoires from more than five Graves' hyperthyroidism patients. TCR Vbeta CDR3 sequencing of 120 to 150 peripheral blood samples (approximately 44 ophthalmopathy, 75 or so hyperthyroidism and roughly 17 progressor patients) is reported in the paper.

Overall study results and their limits: In validation, progression to ophthalmopathy was predicted by the model with nearly 71% sensitivity and just over 72% specificity, a median of roughly 6.4 months before onset. Ophthalmopathy was separated from stable hyperthyroidism by a 13 V-J signature model, with 85% to 90% sensitivity and about 81% specificity obtained in cross-validation and 80%/75% obtained in testing. Sample size was not statistically predetermined, and investigators were not blinded to group allocation. Most expanded thyroid clonotypes (frequency above 0.001) were also found in blood, which suggests that blood repertoires may mirror thyroid immune responses.

The TCR beta CDR3 regions were amplified from the RNA transcripts. The TCR CDR3 was subjected to a first round of RT-PCR using the HTBI primer set and the Qiagen OneStep RT-PCR kit. A second multiplex PCR round built the libraries, followed by size selection and purification. Sequencing of the libraries was done on an Illumina HiSeq2000 using paired-end 100 bp reads. From the authors' description of their analysis: SOAPnuke was used to process the raw data, throwing out any read that contained adapters or uncalled bases, had a mean Phred below 15, or lacked an exact constant-primer or identifier match. High-quality paired reads were merged with COPE v1.2.5, and unique nucleotide sequences were defined as clonotypes. Clonotypes were aligned to IMGT TRBV, TRBD and TRBJ reference segments using MiTCR v1.1. The analysis included only V-J combinations with a frequency above 0.0001, which together covered 98% to 99.2% of the repertoires. The TCS score was defined as the ratio of F50 (clonal expansion) to E x V (chaos), calculated using BLOSUM62-based TCRdist between CDR3 peptides within each V-J. Welch's t-statistics and random forest reduced around 550 V-J features to some 14, which were used in a naive Bayes classifier (R e1071). The public sequencing data were trimmed at Q25 with fastp and processed into clonotypes with MiXCR by TCRdb, which kept only in-frame beta chains. Rows with one shared CDR3 protein collapse into an entry with the most common genes and DNA. In this record, the V and J calls reflect TCRdb's handling and not the investigators' own analysis. Here the sample has about 200,000 distinct CDR3 sequences; approximately 17% occur a single time. Approximately 50% of the sample goes to the ten largest clones.

Between the V and J ends, shortened by 0 bases and 0 bases respectively, the junction contains 8 bases. CDR1 is given as DFQATT and CDR2 as SNEGSKA, both from the germline V gene (reference sequence). Including the terminal cysteine and phenylalanine, the CDR3 comprises 15 residues. The DNA shown is the 45-base CDR3, in frame from base 1. This clonotype showed up many times. Its target antigen remains unknown. No much larger clone is present one base from it, and per-base qualities are unavailable. Stable Graves' hyperthyroidism was defined as no progression to ophthalmopathy during 18 months of follow-up. Hyperthyroidism patients were newly diagnosed, had a disease duration of under 2 months, and were aged 18 to 65 years. Any patient with an uncontrolled infection, another autoimmune disease, pregnancy or lactation was excluded. Diagnoses were based on clinical symptoms, serum thyroxine and TRAb, thyroid ultrasound and orbital computed tomography. PBMCs were separated from 10 ml of fresh peripheral blood using Ficoll-Paque density gradient centrifugation. Total RNA was extracted using Trizol reagent, and RNA quality was assessed on an Agilent 2100 Bioanalyzer.

The V and J segments used are TRBV20-1 and TRBJ1-4; a tentative D match to TRBD1 spans 5 bases. This sequence originates from a man between 45 and 60 years old with Graves' hyperthyroidism. Sequencing input: blood. The DNA sequence is given as TGCAGTGCTAGAGATCTGGGGGCAACTAATGAAAAACTGTTTTTT. Translated, this gives CSARDLGATNEKLFF.